The present T cell receptor beta chain was sequenced within a study of T cell responses to AZD1222 COVID-19 vaccine. About the study: Second-dose intervals of approximately 4 or approximately 12 weeks were pooled.

In its sample, this clone was seen once. The CDR3 loop spans 15 amino acids. The germline CDR1 and CDR2 sequences are SGHDT and YYEEEE. Trimming pared 0 bases from V and 13 bases from J, leaving 17 bases between. Only in-frame clones appear in the TCRdb table, and some are missing; sequencing was by immunoSEQ multiplex PCR. The sample has around 180,000 clones, 80% to 90% seen once. The source is an adult in good health. The sequencing here drew on peripheral blood, taken on day 0 of AZD1222 vaccination. This chain joins TRBV5-6 and TRBJ1-6, with D unresolved. CDR3 bases: TGTGCCAGCAGCTTGGCCGTAGGTAATCCGAGGCCCCTCCACTTT. It encodes CASSLAVGNPRPLHF.